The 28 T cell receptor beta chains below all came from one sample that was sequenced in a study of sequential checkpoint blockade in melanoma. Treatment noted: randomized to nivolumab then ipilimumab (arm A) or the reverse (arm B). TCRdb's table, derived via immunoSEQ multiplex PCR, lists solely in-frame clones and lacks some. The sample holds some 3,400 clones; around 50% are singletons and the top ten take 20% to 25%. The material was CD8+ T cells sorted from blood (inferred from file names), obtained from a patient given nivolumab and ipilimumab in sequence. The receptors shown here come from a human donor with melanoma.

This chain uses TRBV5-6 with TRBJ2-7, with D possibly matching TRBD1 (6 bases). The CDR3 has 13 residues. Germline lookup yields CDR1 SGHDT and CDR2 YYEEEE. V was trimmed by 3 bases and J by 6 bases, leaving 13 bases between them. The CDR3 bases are TGTGCCAGCAGCTCAACAGGGACCAGCGAGCAGTACTTC. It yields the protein CASSSTGTSEQYF.

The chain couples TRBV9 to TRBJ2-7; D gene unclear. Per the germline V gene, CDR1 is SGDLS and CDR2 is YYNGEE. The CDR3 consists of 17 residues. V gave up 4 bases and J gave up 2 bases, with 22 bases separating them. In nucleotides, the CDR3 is TGTGCCAGCAGCCCCGAGGCTCAGCAAGTGGTCCCCTACGAGCAGTACTTC. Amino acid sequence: CASSPEAQQVVPYEQYF.

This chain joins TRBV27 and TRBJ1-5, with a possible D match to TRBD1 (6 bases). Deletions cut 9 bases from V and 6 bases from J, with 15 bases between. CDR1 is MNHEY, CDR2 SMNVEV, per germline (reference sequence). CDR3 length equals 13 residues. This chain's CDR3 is CASHAGGTQPQHF. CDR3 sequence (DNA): TGTGCCAGTCACGCGGGGGGCACTCAGCCCCAGCATTTT.

DNA of the CDR3: TGTGCCAGCAGCTCCACAGGGGGCTATAAGCAGTTCTTC. Amino acid sequence: CASSSTGGYKQFF. V and J are TRBV27 and TRBJ2-1; 9 bases match TRBD1. There are 13 residues in the CDR3. The V and J ends lost 6 bases and 11 bases, in that order; junction bases with no gene match: 8. Germline values: CDR1 MNHEY, CDR2 SMNVEV (reference sequence).

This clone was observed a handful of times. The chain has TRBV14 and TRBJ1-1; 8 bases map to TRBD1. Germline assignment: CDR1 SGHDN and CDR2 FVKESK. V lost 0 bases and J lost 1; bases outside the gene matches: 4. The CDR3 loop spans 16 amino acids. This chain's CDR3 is CASSQEGQGPNTEAFF. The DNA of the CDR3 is TGTGCCAGCAGCCAAGAAGGACAGGGTCCGAACACTGAAGCTTTCTTT.

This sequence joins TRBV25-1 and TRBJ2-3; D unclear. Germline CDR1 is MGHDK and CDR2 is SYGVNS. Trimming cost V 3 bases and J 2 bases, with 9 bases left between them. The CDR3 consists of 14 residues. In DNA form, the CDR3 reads TGTGCCAGCAGTGATCTCGGGTACACAGATACGCAGTATTTT. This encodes CASSDLGYTDTQYF. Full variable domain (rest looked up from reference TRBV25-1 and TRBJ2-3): EADIYQTPRYLVIGTGKKITLECSQTMGHDKMYWYQQDPGMELHLIHYSYGVNSTEKGDLSSESTVSRIRTEHFPLTLESARPSHTSQYLCASSDLGYTDTQYFGPGTRLTVL.

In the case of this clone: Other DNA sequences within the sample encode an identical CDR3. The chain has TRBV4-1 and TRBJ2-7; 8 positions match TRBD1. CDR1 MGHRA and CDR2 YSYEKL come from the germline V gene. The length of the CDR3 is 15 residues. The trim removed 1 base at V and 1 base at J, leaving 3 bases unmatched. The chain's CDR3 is CASSQATGASYEQYF. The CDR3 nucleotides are TGCGCCAGCAGCCAAGCGACAGGGGCGTCCTACGAGCAGTACTTC.

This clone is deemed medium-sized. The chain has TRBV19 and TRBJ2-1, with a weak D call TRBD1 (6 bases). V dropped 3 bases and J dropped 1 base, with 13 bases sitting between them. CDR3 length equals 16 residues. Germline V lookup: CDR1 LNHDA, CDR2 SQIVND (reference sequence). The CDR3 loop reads CASSIVGAPSYNEQFF. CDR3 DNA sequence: TGTGCCAGTAGTATCGTGGGGGCCCCGTCCTACAATGAGCAGTTCTTC.

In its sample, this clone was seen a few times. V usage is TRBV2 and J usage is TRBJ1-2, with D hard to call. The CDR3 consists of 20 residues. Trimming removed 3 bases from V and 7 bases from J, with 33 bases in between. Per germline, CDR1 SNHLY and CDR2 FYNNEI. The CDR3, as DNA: TGTGCCAGCAGTGAGTTTTGGCAGCTAGTACCCCTATCTTCGAAAGGTGGCTACACCTTC. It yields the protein CASSEFWQLVPLSSKGGYTF.

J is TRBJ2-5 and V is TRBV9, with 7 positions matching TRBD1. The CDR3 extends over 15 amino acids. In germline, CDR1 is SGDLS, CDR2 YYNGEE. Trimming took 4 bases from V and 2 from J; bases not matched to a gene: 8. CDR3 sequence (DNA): TGTGCCAGCAGCACCACAGGGGACCCTCAAGAGACCCAGTACTTC. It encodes CASSTTGDPQETQYF.

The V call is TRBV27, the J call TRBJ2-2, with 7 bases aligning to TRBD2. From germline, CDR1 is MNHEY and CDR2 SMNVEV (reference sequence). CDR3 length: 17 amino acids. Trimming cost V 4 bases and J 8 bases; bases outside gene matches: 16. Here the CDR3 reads CASSSYLGRASGGELFF. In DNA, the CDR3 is TGTGCCAGCAGTTCCTACCTAGGGAGGGCCTCAGGTGGGGAGCTGTTTTTT.

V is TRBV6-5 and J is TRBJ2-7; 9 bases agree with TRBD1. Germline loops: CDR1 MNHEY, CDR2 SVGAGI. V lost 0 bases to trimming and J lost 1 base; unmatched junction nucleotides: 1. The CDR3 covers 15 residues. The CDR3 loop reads CASSYSGTGSYEQYF. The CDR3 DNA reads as TGTGCCAGCAGTTACTCGGGGACAGGGTCCTACGAGCAGTACTTC.

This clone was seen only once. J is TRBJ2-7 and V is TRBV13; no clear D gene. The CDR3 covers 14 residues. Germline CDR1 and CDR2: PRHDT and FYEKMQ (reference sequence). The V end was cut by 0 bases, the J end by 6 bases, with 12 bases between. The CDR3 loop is CASSLGSSRSEQYF. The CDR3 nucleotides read TGTGCCAGCAGCTTAGGCTCCAGCCGGAGCGAGCAGTACTTC.

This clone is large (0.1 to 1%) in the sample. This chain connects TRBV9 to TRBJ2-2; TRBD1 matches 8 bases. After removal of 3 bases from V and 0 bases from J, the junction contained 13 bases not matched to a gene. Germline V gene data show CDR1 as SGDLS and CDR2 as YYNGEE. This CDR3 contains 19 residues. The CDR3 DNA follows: TGTGCCAGCAGCGCCGGGACAGGCGCTGTAGGGTCGAACACCGGGGAGCTGTTTTTT. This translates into CASSAGTGAVGSNTGELFF.

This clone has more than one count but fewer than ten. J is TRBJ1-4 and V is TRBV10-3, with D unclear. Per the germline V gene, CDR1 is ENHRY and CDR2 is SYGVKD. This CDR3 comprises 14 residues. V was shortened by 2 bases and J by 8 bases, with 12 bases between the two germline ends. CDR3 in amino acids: CAISEGTTGEKLFF. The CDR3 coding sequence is TGTGCCATCAGTGAGGGCACCACGGGGGAAAAACTGTTTTTT.

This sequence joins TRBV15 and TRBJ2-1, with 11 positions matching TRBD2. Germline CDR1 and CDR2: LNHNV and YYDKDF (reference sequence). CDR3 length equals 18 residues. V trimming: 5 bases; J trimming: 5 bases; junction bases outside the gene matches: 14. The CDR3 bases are TGTGCCACCAGCCCACGGCCTTCTACTAGCGGGGGTCACAATGAGCAGTTCTTC. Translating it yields CATSPRPSTSGGHNEQFF.

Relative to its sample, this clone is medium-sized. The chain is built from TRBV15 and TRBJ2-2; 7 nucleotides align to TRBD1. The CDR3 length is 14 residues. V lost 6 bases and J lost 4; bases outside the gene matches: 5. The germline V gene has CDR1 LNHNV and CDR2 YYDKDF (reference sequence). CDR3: CATRGTESTGELFF. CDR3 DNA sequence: TGTGCCACCAGGGGGACAGAGAGCACCGGGGAGCTGTTTTTT.

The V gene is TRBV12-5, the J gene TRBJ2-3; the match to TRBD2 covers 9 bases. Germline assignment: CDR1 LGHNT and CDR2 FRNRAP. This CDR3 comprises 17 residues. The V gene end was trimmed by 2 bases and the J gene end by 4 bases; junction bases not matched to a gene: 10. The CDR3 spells CASGLIEGLARADTQYF. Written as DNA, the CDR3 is TGTGCTAGTGGTTTGATCGAGGGACTAGCACGTGCAGATACGCAGTATTTT.

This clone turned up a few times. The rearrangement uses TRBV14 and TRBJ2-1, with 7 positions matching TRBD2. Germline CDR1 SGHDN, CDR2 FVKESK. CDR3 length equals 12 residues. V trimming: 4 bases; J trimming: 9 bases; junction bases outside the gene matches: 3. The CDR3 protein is CASSLPGGEQFF. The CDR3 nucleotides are TGTGCCAGCAGCCTCCCGGGGGGTGAGCAGTTCTTC.

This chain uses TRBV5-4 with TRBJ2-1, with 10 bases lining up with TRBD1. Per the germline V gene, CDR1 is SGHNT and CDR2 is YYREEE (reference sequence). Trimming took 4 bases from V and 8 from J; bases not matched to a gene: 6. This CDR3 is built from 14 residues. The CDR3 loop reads CASSPGQGFDEQFF. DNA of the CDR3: TGTGCCAGCAGCCCGGGACAGGGGTTTGATGAGCAGTTCTTC.

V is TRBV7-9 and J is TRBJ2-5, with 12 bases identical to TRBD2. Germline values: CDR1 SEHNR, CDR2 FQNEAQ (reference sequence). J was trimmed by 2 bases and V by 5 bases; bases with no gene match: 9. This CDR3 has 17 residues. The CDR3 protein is CASSPSLAGGGQETQYF. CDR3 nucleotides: TGTGCCAGCAGCCCCTCACTAGCGGGGGGAGGACAAGAGACCCAGTACTTC.

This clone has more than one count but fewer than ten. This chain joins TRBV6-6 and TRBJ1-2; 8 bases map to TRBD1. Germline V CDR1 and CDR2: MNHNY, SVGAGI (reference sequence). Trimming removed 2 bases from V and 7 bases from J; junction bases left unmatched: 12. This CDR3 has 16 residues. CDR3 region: CASSYRGQADPLGYTF. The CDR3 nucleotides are TGTGCCAGCAGTTACAGGGGACAGGCCGACCCCCTTGGCTACACCTTC.

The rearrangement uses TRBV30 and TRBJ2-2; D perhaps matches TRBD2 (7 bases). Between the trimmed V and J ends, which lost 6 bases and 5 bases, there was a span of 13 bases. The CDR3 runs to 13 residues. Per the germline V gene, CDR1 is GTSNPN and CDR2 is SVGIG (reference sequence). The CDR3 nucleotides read TGTGCCTGCCCGGGGGGCCAAACCGGGGAGCTGTTTTTT. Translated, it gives CACPGGQTGELFF.

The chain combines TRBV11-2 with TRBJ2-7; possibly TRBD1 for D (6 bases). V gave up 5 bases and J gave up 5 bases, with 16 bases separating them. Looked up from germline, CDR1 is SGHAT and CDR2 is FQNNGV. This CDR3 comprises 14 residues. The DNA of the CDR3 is TGTGCCAGCAGCATAACAGGGAGAAGTAACGAGCAGTACTTC. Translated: CASSITGRSNEQYF.

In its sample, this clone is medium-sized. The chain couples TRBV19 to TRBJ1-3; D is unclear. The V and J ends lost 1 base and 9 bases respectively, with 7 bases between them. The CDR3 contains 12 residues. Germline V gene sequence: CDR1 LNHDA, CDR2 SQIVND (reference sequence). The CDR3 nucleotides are TGTGCCAGTAGTATAGGCGAAGCCACCATATATTTT. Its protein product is CASSIGEATIYF.

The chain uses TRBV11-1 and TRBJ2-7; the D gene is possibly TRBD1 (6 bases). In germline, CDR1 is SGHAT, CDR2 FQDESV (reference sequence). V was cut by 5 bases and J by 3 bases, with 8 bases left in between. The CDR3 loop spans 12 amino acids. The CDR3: CASSPDSYEQYF. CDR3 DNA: TGTGCCAGCAGCCCGGACAGCTACGAGCAGTACTTC. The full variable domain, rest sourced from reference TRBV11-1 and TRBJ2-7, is EAEVAQSPRYKITEKSQAVAFWCDPISGHATLYWYRQILGQGPELLVQFQDESVVDDSQLPKDRFSAERLKGVDSTLKIQPAELGDSAMYLCASSPDSYEQYFGPGTRLTVT.

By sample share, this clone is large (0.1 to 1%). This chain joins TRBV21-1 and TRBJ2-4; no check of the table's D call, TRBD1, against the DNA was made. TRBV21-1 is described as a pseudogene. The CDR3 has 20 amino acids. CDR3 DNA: TGTGCCAGCAGCAAGGAGATCCTTCCGGGACAGGTAAGAGCCAAAAACATTCAGTACTTC. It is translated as CASSKEILPGQVRAKNIQYF.

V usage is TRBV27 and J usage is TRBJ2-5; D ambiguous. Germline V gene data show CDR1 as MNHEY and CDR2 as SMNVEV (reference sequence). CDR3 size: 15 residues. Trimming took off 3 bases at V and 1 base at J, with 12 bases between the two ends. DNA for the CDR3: TGTGCCAGCAGTTTTTATCGGAGCTTCCAAGAGACCCAGTACTTC. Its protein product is CASSFYRSFQETQYF.